This is a list of T cell receptor beta chains from one sample in a study of shared clonotypes between healthy human individuals. Assay: immunoSEQ multiplex PCR; the TCRdb copy retains only in-frame clones and omits some. The data hold 2.3 million or so clones, with more than 85% observed a single time. Sequencing input: naive CD4+ T cells from PBMCs. Receptors originate from a man aged 18 to 29 in good health. Some clones in this sample may be carry-over from other donors' samples. Both conserved end residues are part of each CDR3. The D gene is left open where the match is weak. Where a row states a size, it is once, few, many or the class of an expanded clone; other rows omit it.

v_call	clone_size	j_call	d_call	cdr3_nt	cdr3_aa
TRBV5-1	NA	TRBJ2-1	NA	TGCGCCAGCAGCCAGACCTACAATGAGCAGTTCTTC	CASSQTYNEQFF
TRBV10-3	NA	TRBJ1-4	TRBD1	TGTGCCATCAGTGAGTCGATAAAGACAGGGGAAAAACTGTTTTTT	CAISESIKTGEKLFF
TRBV5-1	NA	TRBJ2-5	NA	TGCGCCAGCAGCTTGGAACGCGGAGAAGAGACCCAGTACTTC	CASSLERGEETQYF
TRBV29-1	NA	TRBJ2-3	NA	TGCAGCGTTTCTGGGGGGGCTGGTCCAGATACGCAGTATTTT	CSVSGGAGPDTQYF
TRBV4-3	NA	TRBJ1-1	NA	TGCGCCAGCAGCCAAAGACACAGTAACACTGAAGCTTTCTTT	CASSQRHSNTEAFF
TRBV27	NA	TRBJ1-4	NA	TGTGCCAGCAGTTATTTGACAGATGAAAAACTGTTTTTT	CASSYLTDEKLFF
TRBV29-1	NA	TRBJ2-5	NA	TGCAGCGTGGCCGGGTGGACAAACCAAGAGACCCAGTACTTC	CSVAGWTNQETQYF
TRBV2	NA	TRBJ2-7	TRBD2	TGTGCCAGCAAGGCGGGAGCCCCGGTCGAGCAGTACTTC	CASKAGAPVEQYF
TRBV6-1	NA	TRBJ2-3	NA	TGTGCCAGCATAAGCGCAGGGGTAGGCTCAGATACGCAGTATTTT	CASISAGVGSDTQYF
TRBV29-1	NA	TRBJ2-7	NA	TGCAGCGTTGAACTCGCCAGAGCGAGGGAGCAGTACTTC	CSVELARAREQYF
TRBV11-2	NA	TRBJ1-2	NA	TGTGCCAGCAGCTTCACAGGGAAGTATGGCTACACCTTC	CASSFTGKYGYTF
TRBV7-2	once	TRBJ1-4	NA	TGTGCCAGCAGCTTACAGGGTGCAACTAATGAAAAACTGTTTTTT	CASSLQGATNEKLFF
TRBV10-1	NA	TRBJ2-3	NA	TGCGCCAGTCGTAAGGGGACCACAGATACGCAGTATTTT	CASRKGTTDTQYF